The 23 T cell receptor beta chains presented below share a single source sample, sequenced in a study of blood T cell repertoires in COVID-19. Generated by immunoSEQ multiplex PCR, the TCRdb table keeps only in-frame clones and is missing some. The table lists about 380,000 clones, more than 75% of them singletons. The sequencing input was PBMCs or T cells enriched from blood (not recorded which). The receptors originated from a woman in her late teens or twenties who had recovered from COVID-19.

This rearrangement joins TRBV13 to TRBJ1-6, with TRBD1 matching over 7 bases. The J segment lost 5 bases and the V segment lost 2 bases, leaving 3 bases of the junction unmatched. This CDR3 region has 15 residues. CDR1 is PRHDT, CDR2 FYEKMQ, per germline (reference sequence). CDR3 protein: CASSLLDRDNSPLHF. CDR3 nucleotides: TGTGCCAGCAGCTTACTCGACAGGGATAATTCACCCCTCCACTTT.

CDR3: CATSDESGLAGGGEQFF. The CDR3 nucleotides are TGTGCCACCAGTGACGAATCAGGACTAGCGGGGGGTGGTGAGCAGTTCTTC. The chain employs TRBV24-1 and TRBJ2-1; 14 positions agree with TRBD2. Trimming took 4 bases from V and 9 from J; bases not matched to a gene: 10. CDR3 length equals 17 residues. Germline CDR1 KGHDR, CDR2 SFDVKD.

This clone occurred once. This chain connects TRBV9 to TRBJ2-4; possibly TRBD2 for D (5 bases). CDR1 SGDLS and CDR2 YYNGEE come from the germline V gene. This CDR3 spans 13 amino acids. Trimming shortened V by 0 bases and J by 9 bases, and 10 bases separated the two germline ends. For the CDR3, the DNA is TGTGCCAGCAGCGTAGACGGAGGAACCATTCAGTACTTC. Protein sequence: CASSVDGGTIQYF.

The chain recombines TRBV19 with TRBJ2-7; 12 bases align to TRBD2. J was trimmed by 6 bases and V by 2 bases; bases with no gene match: 5. CDR3 length: 15 residues. The germline CDR1 and CDR2 sequences are LNHDA and SQIVND (reference sequence). CDR3 nucleotide sequence: TGTGCCAGTAGTATAACCAGGGGACTAGCGGGCGAGCAGTACTTC. Translated, it gives CASSITRGLAGEQYF.

CDR3 nucleotide sequence: TGTGCCAGCAGCTTAGACAGGGGTGGAATGAACACTGAAGCTTTCTTT. This encodes CASSLDRGGMNTEAFF. The chain is built from TRBV7-6 and TRBJ1-1, with 7 bases that match TRBD1. CDR3 length: 16 residues. The junction had 5 bases not matched to a gene; V was cut back by 1 base and J by 0 bases. The germline V gene has CDR1 SGHVS and CDR2 FNYEAQ.

This clone was seen once. The CDR3 coding sequence is TGTGCCAGCAGCTTATTCGAGTGGACTGAAGCTTTCTTT. This translates into CASSLFEWTEAFF. This rearrangement joins TRBV11-2 to TRBJ1-1, with D uncertain. V was trimmed by 2 bases and J by 5 bases, leaving 9 bases between them. The length of the CDR3 is 13 residues. The germline V gene encodes CDR1 SGHAT and CDR2 FQNNGV.

This clone was observed a few times. This chain uses TRBV6-5 with TRBJ1-1; tentatively, D is TRBD1 (5 bases). The CDR3 sequence is 14 residues long. Germline assignment: CDR1 MNHEY and CDR2 SVGAGI. V shed 5 bases and J shed 3 bases, with 13 bases lying between them. Here the CDR3 DNA reads TGTGCCAGCAGTCCCTTGGACAAACACACTGAAGCTTTCTTT. Protein product: CASSPLDKHTEAFF.

This chain joins TRBV7-9 and TRBJ1-1, with 8 bases that match TRBD1. V shed 9 bases and J 1 base; nucleotides not matched to a gene: 7. This CDR3 contains 14 residues. Germline V gene data show CDR1 as SEHNR and CDR2 as FQNEAQ (reference sequence). CDR3 amino acids: CARYRDRPNTEAFF. CDR3 coding DNA: TGTGCCAGATACCGGGACAGGCCGAACACTGAAGCTTTCTTT.

The gene calls are TRBV28 and TRBJ1-2; 7 bases line up with TRBD1. The CDR3 consists of 13 residues. CDR1 is MDHEN and CDR2 is SYDVKM in the germline V gene. V lost 3 bases to trimming and J lost 6 bases; unmatched junction nucleotides: 4. CDR3: CASSFDRANGYTF. The CDR3 DNA reads as TGTGCCAGCAGTTTTGACAGGGCCAATGGCTACACCTTC.

The chain is built from TRBV19 and TRBJ1-5; D remains unclear. Deletions cut 1 base from V and 3 bases from J, with 13 bases between. CDR1 is LNHDA and CDR2 is SQIVND in the germline V gene (reference sequence). CDR3 size: 16 residues. Written as DNA, the CDR3 is TGTGCCAGTAGTATAGCGTGGGAGGACCCCAATCAGCCCCAGCATTTT. Its translation: CASSIAWEDPNQPQHF.

V and J are TRBV6-5 and TRBJ1-4; the match to TRBD1 covers 8 bases. The V segment lost 5 bases and the J segment 8 bases; nucleotides outside the gene matches: 4. The CDR3 has 13 residues. The V gene's germline CDR1 is MNHEY and CDR2 SVGAGI. The DNA for the CDR3 is TGTGCCAGCAGTAGCCGGGACAGGGAAAAACTGTTTTTT. This gives the protein CASSSRDREKLFF.

This clone was recorded only once. The rearrangement uses TRBV27 and TRBJ2-3; 7 bases are shared with TRBD1. Trimming cost V 3 bases and J 4 bases; bases outside gene matches: 4. The CDR3 extends over 14 amino acids. Germline loops: CDR1 MNHEY, CDR2 SMNVEV (reference sequence). CDR3 loop: CASSFRGGSDTQYF. In DNA, the CDR3 is TGTGCCAGCAGTTTTCGAGGGGGCTCAGATACGCAGTATTTT.

CDR3 nucleotide sequence: TGCGCCAGCAGCCCCGGACAGGACCGGAAAGCTTTCTTT. Protein: CASSPGQDRKAFF. The V and J genes are TRBV5-1 and TRBJ1-1; 7 nucleotides line up with TRBD1. This CDR3 region has 13 residues. The J segment lost 9 bases and the V segment lost 4 bases, leaving 9 bases of the junction unmatched. The germline CDR1 and CDR2 sequences are SGHRS and YFSETQ.

This clone was recorded only once. The chain couples TRBV18 to TRBJ2-1, with 8 bases fitting TRBD2. The V segment lost 2 bases and the J segment 0 bases; nucleotides outside the gene matches: 12. The CDR3 is made up of 19 amino acids. Germline loops: CDR1 KGHSH, CDR2 LQKENI. CDR3 sequence: CASSPTGTRPLSSYNEQFF. In DNA, the CDR3 is TGTGCCAGCTCACCAACCGGGACTAGACCCTTGAGCTCCTACAATGAGCAGTTCTTC.

The genes are TRBV3-1 (or the pseudogene TRBV3-2) and TRBJ1-5; no reliable D call. The CDR3 covers 14 residues. Germline V gene data show CDR1 as LGHDT and CDR2 as YNNKEL (reference sequence). V was clipped by 3 bases and J by 1 base, with 7 bases between them. The CDR3 reads CASSHGLSNQPQHF. The CDR3 nucleotides are TGTGCCAGCAGCCACGGGTTGAGCAATCAGCCCCAGCATTTT.

This rearrangement joins TRBV19 to TRBJ1-1; D call uncertain. The CDR3 runs to 14 residues. Germline lookup yields CDR1 LNHDA and CDR2 SQIVND (reference sequence). The germline V and J ends were trimmed by 5 bases and 0 bases, with 10 bases remaining between them. This CDR3 is CASSLPLLNTEAFF. Here the CDR3 DNA reads TGTGCCAGTAGTCTCCCTCTCCTGAACACTGAAGCTTTCTTT.

The V gene is TRBV5-1, the J gene TRBJ2-7; 8 bases are shared with TRBD1. V shed 5 bases, J shed 4 bases, and the junction held 8 bases outside the gene matches. The CDR3 length is 14 residues. Germline CDR1 is SGHRS and CDR2 is YFSETQ. This CDR3 is CASSNRGNFYEQYF. CDR3 sequence (DNA): TGCGCCAGCAGTAACAGGGGGAATTTTTACGAGCAGTACTTC.

This clone was recorded only once. The chain carries TRBV7-9 and TRBJ1-2; 7 nucleotides match TRBD1. V was pared by 5 bases and J by 4 bases, with 7 bases of the junction left unmatched. The germline V gene has CDR1 SEHNR and CDR2 FQNEAQ (reference sequence). The CDR3 extends over 14 amino acids. CDR3 bases: TGTGCCAGCAGCCGACAGGGAGCGGTCTATGGCTACACCTTC. Amino acids: CASSRQGAVYGYTF.

This chain joins TRBV7-2 and TRBJ1-6; D gene uncertain. V lost 1 base, J lost 7 bases, and 8 bases lay in between. This CDR3 comprises 14 residues. Germline V gene data show CDR1 as SGHTA and CDR2 as FQGNSA. CDR3 DNA sequence: TGTGCCAGCAGCTTAGGACTGAAAAATTCACCCCTCCACTTT. The encoded protein is CASSLGLKNSPLHF.

The V and J genes are TRBV29-1 and TRBJ1-2, with 9 positions matching TRBD1. V lost 6 bases, J lost 2 bases, and 1 base stayed unmatched. This CDR3 contains 12 residues. Germline assignment: CDR1 SQVTM and CDR2 ANQGSEA. The CDR3 spells CSVGTGNYGYTF. The CDR3 bases are TGCAGCGTAGGGACAGGGAACTATGGCTACACCTTC.

The chain is built from TRBV18 and TRBJ1-5; tentatively, D is TRBD1 (5 bases). Looked up from germline, CDR1 is KGHSH and CDR2 is LQKENI. The CDR3 spans 17 residues. The ends were cut back, 0 bases at V and 3 bases at J, with 15 bases in the middle. The CDR3 sequence: CASSPPFLGVNNQPQHF. The CDR3 DNA is TGTGCCAGCTCACCACCGTTCCTAGGGGTCAACAATCAGCCCCAGCATTTT. The variable domain in full, completed from reference TRBV18 and TRBJ1-5, reads NAGVMQNPRHLVRRRGQEARLRCSPMKGHSHVYWYRQLPEEGLKFMVYLQKENIIDESGMPKERFSAEFPKEGPSILRIQQVVRGDSAAYFCASSPPFLGVNNQPQHFGDGTRLSIL.

V is TRBV7-9 and J is TRBJ2-7; TRBD1 matches 10 bases. With V trimmed by 3 bases and J by 5 bases, 7 bases remained unmatched. The length of the CDR3 is 15 residues. Germline assignment: CDR1 SEHNR and CDR2 FQNEAQ (reference sequence). The CDR3 loop is CASSFPTTGGHEQYF. CDR3 in DNA: TGTGCCAGCAGCTTTCCGACGACAGGGGGCCACGAGCAGTACTTC.

The V gene is TRBV4-3, the J gene TRBJ1-6; D remains unclear. Germline CDR1 is LGHNA and CDR2 is YSLEER. This CDR3 contains 17 residues. Trimming took 0 bases from V and 4 from J, leaving 13 bases between them. CDR3 amino acids: CASSQDPAGSYNSPLHF. CDR3 DNA sequence: TGCGCCAGCAGCCAAGACCCGGCAGGATCGTATAATTCACCCCTCCACTTT.